Sequencing of this T cell receptor beta chain was carried out in a study of cytomegalovirus exposure and HLA in healthy donors. This clone appeared a single time. Its target is unknown. This CDR3 is built from 14 residues. Germline V gives CDR1 SGHNT, CDR2 YYREEE (reference sequence). Deletions cut 0 bases from V and 6 bases from J, with 12 bases between. The primer mix had 60 Vbeta and 13 Jbeta primers. Produced via immunoSEQ multiplex PCR; TCRdb's table is partial and in-frame only. The sample has approximately 180,000 clones; 81% are singletons. Study-wide findings and caveats: Among immune exposure information, only CMV serostatus was available. Some V segments, TRBV6-2 and TRBV6-3 among them, were indistinguishable and were therefore excluded. In a later analysis, most CMV-associated TCR beta chains appeared HLA-restricted. Later analysis suggested links between common viral pathogens and several top significant clusters.

Material for sequencing was PBMCs. The source of this sequence is a man between 18 and 35 years old in good health and CMV-seronegative. The V gene is TRBV5-4, the J gene TRBJ1-2, with D unresolved. The CDR3 loop is CASSLVGGSDGYTF. Written as DNA, the CDR3 is TGTGCCAGCAGCTTGGTTGGAGGGTCCGATGGCTACACCTTC.